This T cell receptor (beta chain) appears in the sequencing data of a study of regulatory T cells in long-lasting Graves disease. The study, taken as a whole, reports: Repertoires from persistent disease leaned toward TRBV28, TRBJ1-2 and TRBJ2-5.

Regarding time point: newly diagnosed GD, antithyroid drugs for less than 3 months. There was RNA extracted from PBMCs, and the TCR library was made from it. Tubes containing EDTA received about 10 milliliters of drawn peripheral blood. Germline loops: CDR1 LGHDT, CDR2 YNNKEL (reference sequence). The ends were cut back, 3 bases at V and 2 bases at J, with 11 bases in the middle. The CDR3 is 14 residues long. This clonotype was seen a handful of times. As yet, its antigen is unknown. Construction of the TCR beta libraries employed iRepertoire HTBI primers in conjunction with Arm-PCR of CDR3 regions. TCRdb re-derived calls from the multiplex PCR reads in MiXCR, one entry per CDR3 protein. The sample carries around 500,000 distinct CDR3 sequences, roughly 15% recorded once. The same sample was also studied in work on T cells in Graves' hyperthyroidism and ophthalmopathy. As that report states: Hyperthyroidism had been newly diagnosed in patients aged 18 to 65, and its duration was under 2 months. From stable hyperthyroidism, ophthalmopathy was set apart by a 13 V-J model.

The TCR comes from a woman aged 35-60 years with Graves disease. This specimen was peripheral blood mononuclear cells (PBMCs), taken at new diagnosis, from a patient treated with antithyroid drugs. This chain uses TRBV3-1 with TRBJ2-7, with TRBD2 as a possible D gene (6 bases). The CDR3 reads CASSQGGSTYEQYF. The CDR3 DNA is TGTGCCAGCAGCCAGGGGGGAAGCACCTACGAGCAGTACTTC.